The 20 T cell receptor beta chains given below trace back to one sample, sequenced in a study of shared clonotypes between healthy human individuals. Profiled with immunoSEQ multiplex PCR; TCRdb holds only in-frame clones, not every one. The sample has 1.6 million or so clones; approximately 98.5% are singletons. The sample consisted of naive CD4+ T cells sorted from blood. The subset denotes: CD45RA+ positively selected. These receptors all come from a man aged 30 to 39 in good health.

This chain connects TRBV19 to TRBJ2-5; 11 bases are shared with TRBD2. This CDR3 contains 17 residues. The V and J ends lost 6 bases and 5 bases, in that order; junction bases with no gene match: 14. Germline lookup yields CDR1 LNHDA and CDR2 SQIVND (reference sequence). Here the CDR3 reads CASSTRRLAGGLETQYF. The CDR3 coding sequence is TGTGCCAGTAGCACCCGACGGTTAGCGGGAGGGTTGGAGACCCAGTACTTC.

The chain has TRBV19 and TRBJ2-1; 8 nucleotides align to TRBD2. This CDR3 contains 16 residues. Germline CDR1 is LNHDA and CDR2 is SQIVND (reference sequence). V gave up 5 bases and J gave up 0 bases; unmatched junction bases: 6. The DNA of the CDR3 is TGTGCCAGTAGTTCGTTAGCGGGGAGCTCCTACAATGAGCAGTTCTTC. This encodes CASSSLAGSSYNEQFF.

The rearrangement links TRBV6-6 to TRBJ2-5; 10 nucleotides line up with TRBD1. The CDR3 totals 16 residues. J was trimmed by 5 bases and V by 6 bases; bases with no gene match: 12. The V gene's germline CDR1 is MNHNY and CDR2 SVGAGI (reference sequence). CDR3 loop: CASSRFPGQGSETQYF. DNA for the CDR3: TGTGCCAGCAGCCGCTTCCCGGGACAGGGGTCGGAGACCCAGTACTTC.

This chain connects TRBV7-8 to TRBJ2-7; 10 positions match TRBD2. This CDR3 spans 15 amino acids. V trimming: 3 bases; J trimming: 2 bases; junction bases outside the gene matches: 4. Germline V lookup: CDR1 SGHVS, CDR2 FQNEAQ. The CDR3 nucleotides read TGTGCCAGCAGCTTGAGGACTAGCGGAACCTACGAGCAGTACTTC. Its translation: CASSLRTSGTYEQYF.

The J gene is TRBJ2-7, the V gene TRBV28; no definite D call. CDR1 MDHEN and CDR2 SYDVKM come from the germline V gene. This CDR3 has 12 residues. V lost 6 bases and J 3 bases, leaving 9 bases between the germline ends. Written as DNA, the CDR3 is TGTGCCAGCAGCAGTAGACTCTACGAGCAGTACTTC. This codes for CASSSRLYEQYF. Full variable domain (outside the CDR3, taken from reference TRBV28 and TRBJ2-7): DVKVTQSSRYLVKRTGEKVFLECVQDMDHENMFWYRQDPGLGLRLIYFSYDVKMKEKGDIPEGYSVSREKKERFSLILESASTNQTSMYLCASSSRLYEQYFGPGTRLTVT.

This chain uses TRBV21-1 with TRBJ2-1; no DNA check was done on the table's D call, TRBD1. TRBV21-1 is a pseudogene segment. This CDR3 comprises 15 residues. The CDR3 DNA reads TGTGCCAGCAGCATAACCGGGACAGGGAGGAATGAGCAGTTCTTC. Its protein product is CASSITGTGRNEQFF.

The J gene is TRBJ2-5, the V gene TRBV19; 10 positions match TRBD2. Unmatched junction bases numbered 30, after V lost 6 bases and J lost 5 bases. CDR1 is LNHDA, CDR2 SQIVND, per germline (reference sequence). The CDR3 spans 22 residues. The CDR3 loop is CASSRGPGVGMASGRLGETQYF. In nucleotides, the CDR3 is TGTGCCAGTAGCAGAGGGCCAGGGGTCGGGATGGCTAGCGGGAGACTGGGGGAGACCCAGTACTTC.

The chain carries TRBV6-4 and TRBJ2-1; D gene ambiguous. The ends were cut back, 5 bases at V and 3 bases at J, with 11 bases in the middle. Germline V CDR1 and CDR2: MRHNA, SNTAGT. This CDR3 contains 14 residues. This CDR3 reads CASSPGQYYNEQFF. The CDR3 coding sequence is TGTGCCAGCAGTCCCGGGCAGTACTACAATGAGCAGTTCTTC.

Concerning this clone itself: The same CDR3 also results from other DNA sequences found in this sample. The rearrangement joins TRBV5-4 to TRBJ2-7; D call uncertain. The V end lost 1 base, the J end lost 3 bases, and 5 bases lay between the germline ends. CDR3 size: 12 residues. Germline V lookup: CDR1 SGHNT, CDR2 YYREEE (reference sequence). In DNA, the CDR3 is TGTGCCAGCAGCTTGAAGGGCTACGAGCAGTACTTC. Amino acid sequence: CASSLKGYEQYF.

As regards this clone: This same CDR3 is encoded by further DNA sequences in the sample. The genes are TRBV19 and TRBJ1-5; D is undetermined. Germline-derived CDR1 and CDR2 are LNHDA and SQIVND (reference sequence). CDR3 size: 14 residues. V lost 3 bases and J 0 bases, leaving 6 bases between the germline ends. The CDR3 protein is CASSISGSNQPQHF. CDR3 coding DNA: TGTGCCAGTAGTATCTCGGGTAGCAATCAGCCCCAGCATTTT.

This chain uses TRBV4-3 with TRBJ1-2, with D perhaps matching TRBD1 (5 bases). V was clipped by 0 bases and J by 5 bases, with 22 bases between them. CDR3 size: 18 residues. The V gene's germline CDR1 is LGHNA and CDR2 YSLEER. The CDR3 DNA reads TGCGCCAGCAGCCAAGATGTACGTCGAGGGGCAAGGTTTTATGGCTACACCTTC. Protein: CASSQDVRRGARFYGYTF.

V usage is TRBV5-1 and J usage is TRBJ2-1, with TRBD2 matching 9 bases. After removal of 7 bases from V and 4 bases from J, the junction contained 6 bases not matched to a gene. The CDR3 spans 14 residues. CDR1 and CDR2 (germline): SGHRS, YFSETQ. CDR3 DNA sequence: TGCGCCAGCCAGGCTAGCGGGGATTACAATGAGCAGTTCTTC. Translating gives CASQASGDYNEQFF.

J is TRBJ2-1 and V is TRBV28; the match to TRBD2 covers 15 bases. Germline loops: CDR1 MDHEN, CDR2 SYDVKM. The length of the CDR3 is 16 residues. V shed 5 bases, J shed 7 bases, and the junction held 6 bases outside the gene matches. CDR3: CASSRTSGRVGNEQFF. CDR3 coding DNA: TGTGCCAGCAGTCGGACTAGCGGGAGGGTCGGTAATGAGCAGTTCTTC. The full variable domain, rest sourced from reference TRBV28 and TRBJ2-1, is DVKVTQSSRYLVKRTGEKVFLECVQDMDHENMFWYRQDPGLGLRLIYFSYDVKMKEKGDIPEGYSVSREKKERFSLILESASTNQTSMYLCASSRTSGRVGNEQFFGPGTRLTVL.

J is TRBJ2-7 and V is TRBV5-1; D is perhaps TRBD1 (6 bases). V lost 0 bases and J lost 2, with 15 bases in between. CDR3 size: 16 residues. Germline loops: CDR1 SGHRS, CDR2 YFSETQ. The CDR3: CASSLVGGRQPYEQYF. CDR3 sequence (DNA): TGCGCCAGCAGCTTGGTTGGGGGCCGACAGCCCTACGAGCAGTACTTC.

The genes are TRBV10-1 and TRBJ1-2; tentative D call: TRBD1 (6 bases). The germline V and J ends were trimmed by 6 bases and 4 bases, with 18 bases remaining between them. The CDR3 loop spans 15 amino acids. CDR1 and CDR2 (germline): WNHNN, SYGVQD (reference sequence). CDR3 in DNA: TGCGCCAGCAGAGGGGGGAGGGGGGACTGCTATGGCTACACCTTC. Its protein product is CASRGGRGDCYGYTF.

The chain recombines TRBV6-5 with TRBJ2-7, with TRBD2 identical over 8 bases. The V gene end was trimmed by 8 bases and the J gene end by 4 bases; junction bases not matched to a gene: 13. CDR3 length: 15 residues. The germline V gene has CDR1 MNHEY and CDR2 SVGAGI. The CDR3 DNA is TGTGCCAGCGGGACAAGAAGCGGGAGTGGGTACGAGCAGTACTTC. Translation: CASGTRSGSGYEQYF.

V gene TRBV6-5 combines with J gene TRBJ1-5; D not resolved. CDR1 MNHEY and CDR2 SVGAGI come from the germline V gene. Trimming shortened V by 0 bases and J by 6 bases, and 9 bases separated the two germline ends. The CDR3 has 14 residues. The CDR3 region is CASSYSRVTQPQHF. CDR3 DNA sequence: TGTGCCAGCAGTTACTCGAGGGTGACTCAGCCCCAGCATTTT.

The genes are TRBV9 and TRBJ2-1, with D possibly being TRBD2 (5 bases). The CDR3 consists of 16 residues. Trimming shortened V by 4 bases and J by 3 bases, and 17 bases separated the two germline ends. CDR1 and CDR2 (germline): SGDLS, YYNGEE. CDR3 DNA: TGTGCCAGCAGCCCGAGTTTGCGCCGGGACTACAATGAGCAGTTCTTC. Translated: CASSPSLRRDYNEQFF.

The V call is TRBV10-1, the J call TRBJ1-3; D remains ambiguous. The CDR3 contains 13 residues. V was shortened by 3 bases and J by 2 bases, with 5 bases between the two germline ends. Germline lookup yields CDR1 WNHNN and CDR2 SYGVQD (reference sequence). This CDR3 is CASSEDTGNTIYF. CDR3 bases: TGCGCCAGCAGTGAAGATACTGGAAACACCATATATTTT.

Comments on this clone: Other DNA sequences in this sample translate to the same CDR3. The chain recombines TRBV7-9 with TRBJ2-2; 10 nucleotides match TRBD1. V lost 5 bases, J lost 5 bases, and 5 bases stayed unmatched. Germline V gene data show CDR1 as SEHNR and CDR2 as FQNEAQ (reference sequence). The CDR3 runs to 15 residues. As DNA, the CDR3 is TGTGCCAGCAGCCTAGGACAGGGGGATACCGGGGAGCTGTTTTTT. Its protein is CASSLGQGDTGELFF.